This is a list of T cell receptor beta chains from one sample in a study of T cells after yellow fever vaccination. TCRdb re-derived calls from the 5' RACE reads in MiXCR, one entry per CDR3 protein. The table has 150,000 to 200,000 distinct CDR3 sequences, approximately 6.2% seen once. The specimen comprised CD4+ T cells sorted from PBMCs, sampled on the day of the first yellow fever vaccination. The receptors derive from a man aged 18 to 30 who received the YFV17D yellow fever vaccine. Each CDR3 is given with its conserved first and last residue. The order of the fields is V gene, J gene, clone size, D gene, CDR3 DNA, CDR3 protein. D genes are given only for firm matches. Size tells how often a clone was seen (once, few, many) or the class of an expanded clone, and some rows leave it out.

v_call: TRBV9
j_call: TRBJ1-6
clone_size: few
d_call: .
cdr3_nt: TGTGCCAGCAGCGTAAATAGTTCACCCCTCCACTTT
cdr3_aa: CASSVNSSPLHF

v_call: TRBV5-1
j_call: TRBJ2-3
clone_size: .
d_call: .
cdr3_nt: TGCGCCAGCAGCTTGGATGAGGTCAGAAGAAGGCAGTATTTT
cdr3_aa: CASSLDEVRRRQYF

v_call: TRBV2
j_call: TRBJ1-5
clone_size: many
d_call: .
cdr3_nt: TGTGCCAGCAGTCCGGACTTAGGGCCCCAGCATTTT
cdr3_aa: CASSPDLGPQHF

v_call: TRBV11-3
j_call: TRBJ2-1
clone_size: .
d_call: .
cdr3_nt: TGTGCCAGCAGCTTGCGCGGGCCCTACAATGAGCAGTTCTTC
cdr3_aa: CASSLRGPYNEQFF

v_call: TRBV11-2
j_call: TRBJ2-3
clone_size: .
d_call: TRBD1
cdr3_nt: TGTGCCAGCAGCCTTAGACAGGGAAGTGGTTTAACGGTAGATACGCAGTATTTT
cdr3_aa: CASSLRQGSGLTVDTQYF

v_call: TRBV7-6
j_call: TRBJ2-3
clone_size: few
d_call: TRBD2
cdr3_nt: TGTGCCAGCAGCTTAACCCCCTCGACCCCCAGAAGCGGGGTCACAGATACGCAGTATTTT
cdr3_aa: CASSLTPSTPRSGVTDTQYF

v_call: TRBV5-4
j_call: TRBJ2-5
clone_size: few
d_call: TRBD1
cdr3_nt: TGTGCCAGCAGCTCCCCGACAGGGTCGAGGAAAGAGACCCAGTACTTC
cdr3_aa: CASSSPTGSRKETQYF

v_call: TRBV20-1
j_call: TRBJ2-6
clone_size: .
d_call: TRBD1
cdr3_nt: TGCAGTGCGACCGGGACAGGACCCTCTGGGGCCAACGTCCTGACTTTC
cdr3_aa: CSATGTGPSGANVLTF

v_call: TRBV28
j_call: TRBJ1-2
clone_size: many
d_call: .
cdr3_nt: TGTGCCAGCTTAACTCCAGGCAGGACCTATGGCTACACCTTC
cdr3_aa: CASLTPGRTYGYTF

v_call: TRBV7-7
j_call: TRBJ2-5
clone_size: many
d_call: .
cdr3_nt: TGTGCTAGCAGCTTAGAAGAGACAGGGACTCTTACCCAGTACTTC
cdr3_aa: CASSLEETGTLTQYF